This is a list of T cell receptor beta chains from one sample in a study of OX40 agonist ivuxolimab in advanced cancers. Here immunoSEQ multiplex PCR was the method, and the copy in TCRdb shows in-frame clones only, minus some. Found here are roughly 42,000 clones, about 86% of them singletons; the top ten hold 12%. Sequences were derived from CD4+ or CD8+ T cells sorted from blood, sampled in a trial of the OX40 agonist ivuxolimab. Receptors were obtained from an adult with an advanced solid tumor such as melanoma, head and neck, liver or kidney cancer. The CDR3 runs from the conserved cysteine through the conserved F or W. A D gene is named only where the DNA matches it firmly. Size is omitted from some rows. Given values are once, few, many or a class for expanded clones.

size	J	D	V	DNA	CDR3
.	TRBJ1-5	TRBD1	TRBV18	TGTGCCAGCTCAGACTGGACCGGGACAGGGGGCAAAGCCACTCAGCCCCAGCATTTT	CASSDWTGTGGKATQPQHF
.	TRBJ1-1	.	TRBV5-4	TGTGCCAGCAGCTCGCCGACTGGTCCGCCCGGGGTGGTCGGTGAAGCTTTCTTT	CASSSPTGPPGVVGEAFF
.	TRBJ2-7	.	TRBV5-8	TGTGCCAGCAGCTTGGAGGCAGGGATTCGGTACGAGCAGTACTTC	CASSLEAGIRYEQYF
few	TRBJ1-4	.	TRBV10-3	TGTGCCATCAGTGAGTCGTCAGGGTGGAGAGAAAAACTGTTTTTT	CAISESSGWREKLFF
.	TRBJ1-1	.	TRBV5-1	TGCGCCAGCAGCTCACCGCCAGGAAAGAACATAGGCACTGAAGCTTTCTTT	CASSSPPGKNIGTEAFF
.	TRBJ2-2	.	TRBV4-1	TGCGCCAGCAGCCAAGATCAGAAGGGAGTTGTCGACACCGGGGAGCTGTTTTTT	CASSQDQKGVVDTGELFF
few	TRBJ1-5	.	TRBV7-6	TGTGCCAGCAGCGCCGGGTATCCCAATCAGCCCCAGCATTTT	CASSAGYPNQPQHF
medium-sized	TRBJ2-7	TRBD1	TRBV11-2	TGTGCCAGCAGCCTACTGGGACAGGGGTACAACGAGCAGTACTTC	CASSLLGQGYNEQYF
.	TRBJ2-1	TRBD1	TRBV7-9	TGTGCCAGCAGTCCTGACAGGGGGATATCCTACAATGAGCAGTTCTTC	CASSPDRGISYNEQFF
once	TRBJ2-2	.	TRBV7-9	TGTGCCAGCAGCCCCCGGGACGAAAACACCGGGGAGCTGTTTTTT	CASSPRDENTGELFF
once	TRBJ2-2	TRBD2	TRBV28	TGTGCCAGCAGTACTCGGACTAGCGAGAACACCGGGGAGCTGTTTTTT	CASSTRTSENTGELFF
.	TRBJ2-1	TRBD2	TRBV7-6	TGTGCCAGCAGCTTAGTCGGCGGGGGGGCCGTATCCTACAATGAGCAGTTCTTC	CASSLVGGGAVSYNEQFF
.	TRBJ2-5	.	TRBV14	TGTGCCAGCAGCCAAGAAGGGTGGCAAGAGACCCAGTACTTC	CASSQEGWQETQYF
.	TRBJ1-1	.	TRBV15	TGTGCCACCAGCAGAGGAGGCAGCCTGGCCGGGAACACTGAAGCTTTCTTT	CATSRGGSLAGNTEAFF
.	TRBJ2-1	TRBD2	TRBV19	TGTGCCAGTAGTTATCCCCTGAGCTCCAGCGGGAGGGCCAGGTGGGATGAGCAGTTCTTC	CASSYPLSSSGRARWDEQFF
.	TRBJ2-7	.	TRBV27	TGTGCCAGCAGTTCACGGACACGAGACTCCTACGAGCAGTACTTC	CASSSRTRDSYEQYF
.	TRBJ1-5	TRBD1	TRBV6-1	TGTGCCAGCAACCCTAGACAGGGAAGCAATCAGCCCCAGCATTTT	CASNPRQGSNQPQHF
once	TRBJ2-6	.	TRBV4-1	TGCGCCAGCAGCCCGAGACAGGTAGACAACGTCCTGACTTTC	CASSPRQVDNVLTF
few	TRBJ1-2	.	TRBV2	TGTGCCAGCAGTGGGGCTAACTATGGCTACACCTTC	CASSGANYGYTF
.	TRBJ2-3	TRBD2	TRBV5-5	TGTGCCAGCAGCCTAAGACTAGCACGAGATACGCAGTATTTT	CASSLRLARDTQYF
.	TRBJ2-5	TRBD2	TRBV9	TGTGCCAGCGGATACGGGGAGCGGGGTTTCCAAGAGACCCAGTACTTC	CASGYGERGFQETQYF
.	TRBJ2-1	.	TRBV28	TGTGCCAGCAGTTTACCGCTGGGGGAGTCTCGCAATGAGCAGTTCTTC	CASSLPLGESRNEQFF
.	TRBJ2-7	TRBD1	TRBV11-2	TGTGCCAGCAGCTACGGACAGGGTGATCGCTACGAGCAGTACTTC	CASSYGQGDRYEQYF
.	TRBJ2-3	.	TRBV28	TGTGCCAGCAGCCGGCCCCGGGACAACCGAGCAGATACGCAGTATTTT	CASSRPRDNRADTQYF
.	TRBJ2-7	.	TRBV27	TGTGCCAGCAGTGAACTAGTGACCTCCTACGAGCAGTACTTC	CASSELVTSYEQYF
.	TRBJ1-5	.	TRBV6-6	TGTGCCAGCAGCTATAAAGACACGGGCAATCAGCCCCAGCATTTT	CASSYKDTGNQPQHF
.	TRBJ1-1	TRBD1	TRBV4-1	TGCGCCAGCAGCCACACCGGGACAGGGGTCTCGAACACTGAAGCTTTCTTT	CASSHTGTGVSNTEAFF
once	TRBJ2-7	TRBD2	TRBV7-6	TGTGCCAGCAGCTACGAGCGGGAGTTCTCCTACGAGCAGTACTTC	CASSYEREFSYEQYF
.	TRBJ1-3	.	TRBV4-3	TGCGCCAGCAGCCAAGATGTTACCTCACTCTCTGGAAACACCATATATTTT	CASSQDVTSLSGNTIYF
.	TRBJ2-1	.	TRBV11-2	TGTGCCAGCAGCACACGCCGCGGGCAGCACTACAATGAGCAGTTCTTC	CASSTRRGQHYNEQFF
.	TRBJ2-6	.	TRBV7-6	TGTGCCAGCAGCCTAATTTACTCTGGGGCCAACGTCCTGACTTTC	CASSLIYSGANVLTF
.	TRBJ2-5	.	TRBV7-6	TGTGCCAGCAGCCCAATCCAGGCCCCCGACGAGACCCAGTACTTC	CASSPIQAPDETQYF
.	TRBJ2-1	TRBD2	TRBV27	TGTGCCAGCAGTTTATGGTCCAGCGGGGGCGGGAATGAGCAGTTCTTC	CASSLWSSGGGNEQFF
.	TRBJ2-3	.	TRBV6-5	TGTGCCAGCAGTTACTCAGCTCTAGTCACAGATACGCAGTATTTT	CASSYSALVTDTQYF